The clone carrying this T cell receptor (beta chain) was recorded many times. TCR beta CDR3 regions were amplified from RNA. Initially, a first-round RT-PCR of the TCR CDR3 employed the HTBI primer set. One entry per CDR3 protein results from TCRdb running MiXCR on the multiplex PCR reads. The repertoire consists of 400,000 to 500,000 distinct CDR3 sequences, with about an eighth occurring once and the leading ten covering 15% to 20%. This record belongs to a study of T cells in Graves' hyperthyroidism and ophthalmopathy. This clonotype originated in a woman under 30 with Graves' hyperthyroidism. Specimen: blood.

The CDR3 sequence: CASGLVTGTGRAVFDTEAFF. In nucleotides, the CDR3 is TGTGCTAGTGGTTTGGTTACGGGGACTGGCAGGGCTGTTTTTGACACTGAAGCTTTCTTT. The chain is built from TRBV12-5 and TRBJ1-1, with a possible D match to TRBD1 (5 bases). CDR1 and CDR2 (germline): LGHNT, FRNRAP. CDR3 size: 20 residues. V was clipped by 0 bases and J by 3 bases, with 26 bases between them.